The present TCR beta chain was sequenced within a study of T cells after yellow fever vaccination. At least ten counts were recorded for this clonotype. Its antigen is currently unknown. A process of 5'RACE template switching, which added a universal primer site and UMIs, was used to make TCR cDNA. TCRdb re-derived calls from the 5' RACE reads in MiXCR, one entry per CDR3 protein. The sample lists fewer than 650,000 distinct CDR3 sequences; about a fifth were seen once. Findings and caveats of the study: Peaking on day 5 versus 15, the secondary response was faster but weaker. Clonotypes found in both CD4 and CD8 compartments made up a small share. Reappearance after the booster was observed for most primary-vaccination clones (roughly 97% CD4, roughly 90% CD8).

Per germline, CDR1 DFQATT and CDR2 SNEGSKA (reference sequence). CDR3 size: 15 residues. Trimming shortened V by 5 bases and J by 9 bases, and 23 bases separated the two germline ends. The rearrangement joins TRBV20-1 to TRBJ2-1, with D possibly matching TRBD1 (6 bases). The sequence was obtained from a man aged 18 to 29 who received the YFV17D yellow fever vaccine. The source was PBMCs, collected roughly 23 days after the first yellow fever vaccination. CDR3 amino acids: CSAAEARRGGAEQFF. CDR3 nucleotides: TGCAGTGCTGCCGAGGCCCGCCGAGGGGGAGCTGAGCAGTTCTTC.